A single T cell receptor beta chain is shown here with its context. There is no known antigen for this receptor. One base away there is no much larger clone; base qualities are not given. Donors were healthy HIV-negative adults with no recently reported acute infections or vaccinations. All donors were Caucasian adults living in Nashville, Tennessee, USA. CD4+ T cells were enriched by magnetic negative selection, after which naive cells were positively selected on CD45RA and the negative fraction was taken as the memory subset. Blood was obtained by leukapheresis, after which PBMCs were separated by Ficoll-Histopaque density gradient centrifugation and cryopreserved in liquid nitrogen vapor phase. Analytical flow cytometry was used to check the purity and quantity of every magnetically sorted T cell population. Each sorted fraction had its genomic DNA isolated and then quantified by UV absorbance on a Nanodrop 2000c.

This entry is derived from a study of shared clonotypes between healthy human individuals (TCRdb year 2020). Describing the broader study: Three men and a couple of women, aged 18 to 49 years, made up the cohort. For each donor, three plates each were used for CD4 naive and CD4 memory, two plates were used for CD8 naive, and one plate was used for CD8 memory. Blood TCR repertoires of a handful of healthy adults were deeply sequenced to estimate repertoire size and the extent of clonotype sharing between individuals. To increase sequencing depth and limit assay-specific biases, different laboratories used diverse techniques to prepare libraries and sequence TCR repertoires. Each donor's leukapheresis produced roughly between roughly 0.85 and 9 billion PBMCs.

Based on the germline V gene, the CDR1 and CDR2 sequences are SGHRS and YFSETQ. Including the terminal cysteine and phenylalanine, the CDR3 comprises 17 residues. Solely the CDR3 DNA is kept, with 51 bases framed from the first base. Between the V and J ends, shortened by 0 bases and 0 bases respectively, the junction contains 16 bases. Broad study findings and their caveats: When several donors were compared, the shared fraction of clonotypes was around 5.1% for naive CD4, around 4% for naive CD8, 2.3% for memory CD4, and under 0.5% for memory CD8. Even with the large sequencing depth, rarefaction of the sorted-subset datasets indicated that sequencing was incomplete. Higher generation probabilities were observed for clonotypes shared by all four sorted-subset donors than for non-shared clonotypes. Only blood was sampled, and tissue TCR repertoires likely differ from those in blood. Based on pairwise subsampling, the degree of clonotype sharing among donors was expected to be affected by sequencing depth. Larger estimated clonotype richness was generally found for naive subsets than for memory subsets. Because the study included a small number of donors, the genetic and exposure-history diversity represented was limited.

Using the deep immunoSEQ assay, multiplex PCR amplified TCR CDR3 regions from genomic DNA. Genomic DNA extracted from each cell subset was distributed evenly over all wells of several immunoSEQ 96-well plates, and each plate served as one replicate. For sorted subsets, each replicate PCR was loaded with 200 ng genomic DNA, equivalent to about 33,000 T cell genomes. The purified libraries were quantified using a Qubit 3.0 fluorometer, sized with a Bioanalyzer 2100, and then quantified again using the KAPA Library Quantification kit. Every immunoSEQ 96-well plate was sequenced on a dedicated single-read 150-cycle Illumina NextSeq 550 flow cell. The authors' analysis ran thus. Because only junctional sequences without quality scores were contained in the immunoSEQ output, filtering matching that applied to full-length reads could not be performed. Sequences were annotated with PyIR, a Python wrapper for IgBLAST v1.9, and V/J genes and CDR3 were assigned using IMGT germline references. Reads were filtered out if the reads had weak V/J assignments (E-value above 1e-6), no CDR3, stop codons, out-of-frame junctions, or ambiguous translated residues. A V3J clonotype was defined by an identical inferred V gene, J gene, and CDR3 amino acid sequence. To compute the percentage overlap between repertoires, the number of shared unique clonotypes was divided by the size of the smaller repertoire. Richness of each repertoire was evaluated using RTK rarefaction, the Chao1 estimator, and Recon v2.1 estimates of unobserved clonotypes. Generation probabilities were computed with OLGA for all TCRbeta clonotypes obtained by the gDNA method from several donors. TCRdb's version of the immuneACCESS table is confined to in-frame rearrangements and falls short of the full clone set. An unresolved V gene accounts for under half of the shortfall where checked; the remainder is of unknown origin. From that table come the V and J calls and clone size; the DNA was used to work out D and trimming. The sample contains around 1.4 million clones, 98% of them found a single time. Roughly 0.35% of the sample is taken by the ten largest.

This receptor was taken from a man younger than 45 in good health. Here the chain combines TRBV5-1 and TRBJ2-7, with the D gene not confidently named. Sequencing was done on a sample of naive CD4+ T cells sorted from blood. In light of the paper, this sample's cell subset or site label describes: CD45RA+ positively selected. DNA sequence: TGCGCCAGCAGCTTGGGATCCCTCCTTTGGAGCTCCTACGAGCAGTACTTC. This encodes CASSLGSLLWSSYEQYF. With all but the CDR3 taken from the reference TRBV5-1 and TRBJ2-7 genes, the full variable domain is: KAGVTQTPRYLIKTRGQQVTLSCSPISGHRSVSWYQQTPGQGLQFLFEYFSETQRNKGNFPGRFSGRQFSNSRSEMNVSTLELGDSALYLCASSLGSLLWSSYEQYFGPGTRLTVT.